The 19 T cell receptor beta chains listed next were all sequenced from one sample in a study of cytomegalovirus exposure and HLA in healthy donors. The method was immunoSEQ multiplex PCR; TCRdb's version includes in-frame clones alone and lacks a portion of them. The repertoire includes about 75,000 clones, around four fifths of them detected once, and less than 3% sits in the top ten. Sequenced: PBMCs. The receptors originated from a man aged 30 to 45 in good health and CMV-seronegative.

The chain has TRBV30 and TRBJ2-1, with D perhaps TRBD1 (5 bases). CDR3 length: 14 residues. Germline CDR1 GTSNPN, CDR2 SVGIG (reference sequence). The V gene lost 4 bases and the J gene lost 0 bases, with 10 bases spanning the gap. The CDR3 is CAWNPGNSYNEQFF. The CDR3 bases are TGTGCCTGGAATCCAGGGAACTCCTACAATGAGCAGTTCTTC.

The chain uses TRBV13 and TRBJ2-3; 7 nucleotides match TRBD2. From germline, CDR1 is PRHDT and CDR2 FYEKMQ (reference sequence). The J segment lost 4 bases and the V segment lost 5 bases, leaving 15 bases of the junction unmatched. The CDR3 length is 17 residues. The CDR3 spells CASSPQWEGTVPDTQYF. The CDR3 DNA reads TGTGCCAGCAGCCCGCAATGGGAGGGGACCGTGCCAGATACGCAGTATTTT.

This chain links TRBV15 with TRBJ2-5; 10 bases line up with TRBD1. V lost 1 base, J lost 4 bases, and 12 bases stayed unmatched. This CDR3 region has 18 residues. Germline V gives CDR1 LNHNV, CDR2 YYDKDF (reference sequence). In DNA form, the CDR3 reads TGTGCCACCAGCAGAGCGCGGGACAGGGGAATGAGGTTAGAGACCCAGTACTTC. Translated, it gives CATSRARDRGMRLETQYF.

This clone was seen only once. The chain links TRBV6-6 to TRBJ2-7; TRBD1 agrees at 8 bases. CDR3 length equals 13 residues. V shed 7 bases and J 1 base; nucleotides not matched to a gene: 3. The germline CDR1 and CDR2 sequences are MNHNY and SVGAGI (reference sequence). This CDR3 reads CASTRTGSYEQYF. Written as DNA, the CDR3 is TGTGCCAGCACCCGGACAGGGTCCTACGAGCAGTACTTC.

The chain combines TRBV10-2 with TRBJ2-3; tentative D call: TRBD2 (5 bases). Trimming left V 6 bases short and J 4 bases short, with 14 bases between. CDR3 length: 14 amino acids. Per germline, CDR1 WSHSY and CDR2 SAAADI. Here the CDR3 reads CASRGVQRADTQYF. The CDR3 DNA reads as TGCGCCAGCAGAGGAGTGCAGAGGGCAGATACGCAGTATTTT.

The chain couples TRBV30 to TRBJ1-2, with D hard to call. This CDR3 comprises 14 residues. Germline CDR1 and CDR2: GTSNPN and SVGIG (reference sequence). V was pared by 0 bases and J by 4 bases, with 12 bases between. The CDR3 coding sequence is TGTGCCTGGAGTGTACAGTCAGGATTCTATGGCTACACCTTC. Translating it yields CAWSVQSGFYGYTF.

The chain uses TRBV19 and TRBJ2-4; D is perhaps TRBD2 (5 bases). CDR3 length: 17 amino acids. The V end was cut by 3 bases, the J end by 3 bases, with 18 bases between. In germline, CDR1 is LNHDA, CDR2 SQIVND (reference sequence). As DNA, the CDR3 is TGTGCCAGTAGTATCACCGACAACCCTCGGGGCAAAAACATTCAGTACTTC. Translated, it gives CASSITDNPRGKNIQYF. Full variable domain (rest looked up from reference TRBV19 and TRBJ2-4): DGGITQSPKYLFRKEGQNVTLSCEQNLNHDAMYWYRQDPGQGLRLIYYSQIVNDFQKGDIAEGYSVSREKKESFPLTVTSAQKNPTAFYLCASSITDNPRGKNIQYFGAGTRLSVL.

The J gene is TRBJ1-5, the V gene TRBV28; D possibly corresponds to TRBD1 (6 bases). CDR3 length equals 15 residues. Germline CDR1 is MDHEN and CDR2 is SYDVKM. Trimming stripped 5 bases from V and 3 bases from J, with 14 bases between. CDR3: CASSGLGGANQPQHF. The CDR3, as DNA: TGTGCCAGCAGTGGGCTTGGGGGGGCCAATCAGCCCCAGCATTTT.

CDR3 nucleotide sequence: TGTGCCAGCTCACCCCCTGGAGGTAGCAGCACAGATACGCAGTATTTT. It codes for CASSPPGGSSTDTQYF. The chain recombines TRBV18 with TRBJ2-3; TRBD2 is a possible D gene (5 bases). The CDR3 runs to 16 residues. Trimming pared 3 bases from V and 0 bases from J, leaving 13 bases between. Looked up from germline, CDR1 is KGHSH and CDR2 is LQKENI. Full variable domain (remainder filled in from reference TRBV18 and TRBJ2-3): NAGVMQNPRHLVRRRGQEARLRCSPMKGHSHVYWYRQLPEEGLKFMVYLQKENIIDESGMPKERFSAEFPKEGPSILRIQQVVRGDSAAYFCASSPPGGSSTDTQYFGPGTRLTVL.

CDR3 region: CASSLVFSGVVDGYTF. The DNA of the CDR3 is TGTGCCAGCAGCTTAGTTTTTTCAGGGGTTGTAGACGGCTACACCTTC. The chain employs TRBV7-2 and TRBJ1-2; tentative D call: TRBD1 (6 bases). Germline V gene data show CDR1 as SGHTA and CDR2 as FQGNSA. The CDR3 length is 16 residues. V was trimmed by 1 base and J by 8 bases, leaving 20 bases between them.

The V and J genes are TRBV30 and TRBJ2-4, with no clear D. CDR1 and CDR2 from the germline V gene are GTSNPN and SVGIG (reference sequence). Between the trimmed V and J ends, which lost 0 bases and 13 bases, there was a span of 10 bases. The CDR3 length is 11 residues. The CDR3 loop is CAWSVEEKQYF. DNA for the CDR3: TGTGCCTGGAGTGTTGAGGAGAAACAGTACTTC.

The rearrangement joins TRBV28 to TRBJ2-1, with TRBD1 matching over 10 bases. The trim removed 4 bases at V and 6 bases at J, leaving 3 bases unmatched. This CDR3 spans 14 amino acids. The germline CDR1 and CDR2 sequences are MDHEN and SYDVKM. CDR3 protein: CASSSGQGSNEQFF. The DNA for the CDR3 is TGTGCCAGCAGTTCGGGACAGGGGAGCAATGAGCAGTTCTTC.

This clone appeared a few times. The chain combines TRBV11-2 with TRBJ1-3; maybe TRBD1 (6 bases). V lost 3 bases and J lost 0, with 18 bases in between. Looked up from germline, CDR1 is SGHAT and CDR2 is FQNNGV. The CDR3 consists of 18 residues. As DNA, the CDR3 is TGTGCCAGCAGCTTTAGCTGGGGACAATACGGCTCTGGAAACACCATATATTTT. As protein: CASSFSWGQYGSGNTIYF. Full variable domain (remainder filled in from reference TRBV11-2 and TRBJ1-3): EAGVAQSPRYKIIEKRQSVAFWCNPISGHATLYWYQQILGQGPKLLIQFQNNGVVDDSQLPKDRFSAERLKGVDSTLKIQPAKLEDSAVYLCASSFSWGQYGSGNTIYFGEGSWLTVV.

The chain employs TRBV27 and TRBJ1-6, with a tentative D call TRBD1 (5 bases). CDR3 length: 15 amino acids. The germline V gene has CDR1 MNHEY and CDR2 SMNVEV (reference sequence). V shed 6 bases and J shed 3 bases, with 12 bases lying between them. CDR3 sequence (DNA): TGTGCCAGCAGCCTGGGACTGATCTATAATTCACCCCTCCACTTT. Protein sequence: CASSLGLIYNSPLHF.

This chain links TRBV4-3 with TRBJ2-1, with D tentatively TRBD2 (6 bases). The CDR3 consists of 15 residues. Germline-derived CDR1 and CDR2 are LGHNA and YSLEER. Deletions cut 0 bases from V and 6 bases from J, with 12 bases between. CDR3 in DNA: TGCGCCAGCAGCCAAGAGAAGGACTATAGCAATGAGCAGTTCTTC. This codes for CASSQEKDYSNEQFF.

The rearrangement uses TRBV9 and TRBJ2-1; 8 nucleotides line up with TRBD2. The CDR3 is 16 amino acids. Germline V lookup: CDR1 SGDLS, CDR2 YYNGEE. After removal of 0 bases from V and 6 bases from J, the junction contained 8 bases not matched to a gene. DNA of the CDR3: TGTGCCAGCAGCGTAGCACCGGGACTAGGGAGCAATGAGCAGTTCTTC. Translated, it gives CASSVAPGLGSNEQFF.

This chain links TRBV28 with TRBJ1-2, with D tentatively TRBD1 (6 bases). The V gene's germline CDR1 is MDHEN and CDR2 SYDVKM. The CDR3 spans 15 residues. V was shortened by 6 bases and J by 1 base, with 15 bases between the two germline ends. CDR3 loop: CASSKQGQSNYGYTF. CDR3 DNA: TGTGCCAGCAGCAAACAGGGTCAAAGTAACTATGGCTACACCTTC.

The chain recombines TRBV7-2 with TRBJ2-7, with 8 bases fitting TRBD1. This CDR3 comprises 13 residues. V trimming: 4 bases; J trimming: 6 bases; junction bases outside the gene matches: 5. The germline V gene encodes CDR1 SGHTA and CDR2 FQGNSA. As DNA, the CDR3 is TGTGCCAGCAGCTACGGACAGGGTGGCGAGCAGTACGTC. It is translated as CASSYGQGGEQYV.

The rearrangement joins TRBV5-5 to TRBJ1-2; D remains ambiguous. V was pared by 0 bases and J by 6 bases, with 9 bases between. Looked up from germline, CDR1 is SGHKS and CDR2 is YYEKEE (reference sequence). The CDR3 sequence is 13 residues long. CDR3 amino acids: CASSLGRRDGYTF. For the CDR3, the DNA is TGTGCCAGCAGCTTGGGTCGCCGGGATGGCTACACCTTC.